A single sample gave rise to the 5 T cell receptor beta chains below, sequenced in a study of Ad26.COV2.S vaccination and SARS-CoV-2 variants. Using immunoSEQ multiplex PCR, the repertoire was profiled, and TCRdb retains in-frame clones only, with some absent. The sample shows fewer than 300,000 clones, about 89% of them seen only once. Documented treatment: about 20 received Ad26.COV2.S at low or high dose, single or two shots; 5 received placebo; per-sample allocation not given. Collection of samples fell on day 63 after the first vaccine or placebo injection. Sequences were derived from peripheral blood, sampled in a trial of Ad26.COV2.S vaccine versus placebo. The origin of the receptors is a person aged 18-60 years who received the Ad26.COV2.S COVID-19 vaccine or a placebo.

The rearrangement links TRBV5-8 to TRBJ2-5; 8 nucleotides align to TRBD1. CDR1 SGHTS and CDR2 YDEGEE come from the germline V gene. With 1 base clipped from V and 5 bases from J, the junction kept 10 bases outside the gene matches. The CDR3 is 16 residues long. In nucleotides, the CDR3 is TGTGCCAGCAGCTTGTCGGTAACAGGGGGTAGGGAGACCCAGTACTTC. It is translated as CASSLSVTGGRETQYF.

Only one count was recorded for this clone. The gene calls are TRBV29-1 and TRBJ1-1, with TRBD1 matching 7 bases. The germline gives CDR1 SQVTM, CDR2 ANQGSEA. This CDR3 comprises 13 residues. V lost 7 bases and J lost 2; bases outside the gene matches: 7. The CDR3 DNA sequence: TGCAGCGACAGGGGTAGGAGAAACACTGAAGCTTTCTTT. Translated, it gives CSDRGRRNTEAFF. Drawing the rest from reference TRBV29-1 and TRBJ1-1, the complete variable domain is SAVISQKPSRDICQRGTSLTIQCQVDSQVTMMFWYRQQPGQSLTLIATANQGSEATYESGFVIDKFPISRPNLTFSTLTVSNMSPEDSSIYLCSDRGRRNTEAFFGQGTRLTVV.

The chain has TRBV11-2 and TRBJ1-1; tentative D call: TRBD1 (5 bases). In germline, CDR1 is SGHAT, CDR2 FQNNGV. This CDR3 is 13 amino acids long. Between the trimmed V and J ends, which lost 0 bases and 8 bases, there was a span of 10 bases. The CDR3 coding sequence is TGTGCCAGCAGCTTAGATTGGGCAGGGGAAGCTTTCTTT. Its protein is CASSLDWAGEAFF.

The V call is TRBV19, the J call TRBJ1-1, with unresolved D. The CDR3 covers 14 residues. The V gene lost 5 bases and the J gene lost 2 bases, with 12 bases spanning the gap. Germline loops: CDR1 LNHDA, CDR2 SQIVND (reference sequence). The CDR3 spells CASSFMRVNTEAFF. In DNA, the CDR3 is TGTGCCAGTAGTTTTATGAGGGTTAACACTGAAGCTTTCTTT.

This sequence joins TRBV2 and TRBJ2-2; D not certain. CDR1 SNHLY and CDR2 FYNNEI come from the germline V gene. V was cut by 6 bases and J by 6 bases, with 11 bases left in between. The CDR3 is 13 residues long. The chain's CDR3 is CASSVLFAGELFF. CDR3 bases: TGTGCCAGCAGCGTCCTTTTTGCCGGGGAGCTGTTTTTT.